This T cell receptor beta chain was obtained from a study of post-analysis software for immune sequencing data. Study-level information: Some patients lacked subtype; others had relapsing-remitting, secondary progressive or progressive-relapsing disease. Points from the study as a whole: When patients were compared with controls, about five TRBV segments were more frequent, TRBV5-6, TRBV5-1 and TRBV20-1 among them. Co-batched samples clustered tightly together by F measure. Controls' normalized Chao1 diversity significantly exceeded that of multiple sclerosis patients.

Per germline, CDR1 DFQATT and CDR2 SNEGSKA (reference sequence). The length of the CDR3 is 15 residues. The V and J ends lost 2 bases and 5 bases, in that order; junction bases with no gene match: 11. cDNA libraries for TCR beta contained unique molecular identifiers. Once about 0.95 to 10 million T cells were used, roughly 490,000 cDNA molecules resulted. TCRdb redid the calling of the PCR reads with MiXCR, one entry per CDR3 protein. The sample includes 740,000 or so distinct CDR3 sequences, roughly half of them seen just once. As regards this clonotype: What it binds is unknown.

This chain links TRBV20-1 with TRBJ2-7; 8 bases match TRBD2. The sample was blood. This TCR was sampled from a girl aged 10-17 years with multiple sclerosis. CDR3 nucleotides: TGCAGTGCTAGATCGTCCGTGTCGGGAGGGGACGAGCAGTACTTC. Its protein product is CSARSSVSGGDEQYF.